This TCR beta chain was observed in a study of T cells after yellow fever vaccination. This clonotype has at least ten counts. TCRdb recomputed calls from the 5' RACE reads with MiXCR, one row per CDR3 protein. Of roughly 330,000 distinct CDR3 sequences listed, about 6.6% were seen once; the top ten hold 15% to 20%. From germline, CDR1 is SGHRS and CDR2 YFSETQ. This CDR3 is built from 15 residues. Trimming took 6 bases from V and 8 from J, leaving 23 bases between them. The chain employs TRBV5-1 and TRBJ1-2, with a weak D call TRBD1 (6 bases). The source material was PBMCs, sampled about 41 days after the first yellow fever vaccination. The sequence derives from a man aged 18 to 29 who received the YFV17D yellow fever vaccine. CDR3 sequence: CASTTSTGMGYGYTF. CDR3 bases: TGCGCCAGCACCACAAGTACAGGGATGGGATACGGCTACACCTTC. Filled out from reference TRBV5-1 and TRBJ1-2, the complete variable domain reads KAGVTQTPRYLIKTRGQQVTLSCSPISGHRSVSWYQQTPGQGLQFLFEYFSETQRNKGNFPGRFSGRQFSNSRSEMNVSTLELGDSALYLCASTTSTGMGYGYTFGSGTRLTVV.